This passage covers 29 T cell receptor beta chains from one sample sequenced in a study of ipilimumab plus nivolumab after autologous stem cell transplantation. Method: immunoSEQ multiplex PCR; TCRdb's copy keeps in-frame clones and lacks some. Seen here are 15,000 to 20,000 clones, 81% observed once, and the top ten hold around 6.8%. The specimen comprised PBMCs, sampled in a trial of ipilimumab plus nivolumab as post-transplant consolidation. These receptors were taken from a male donor with diffuse large B-cell lymphoma.

This sequence joins TRBV28 and TRBJ1-3; D is uncertain. With 1 base removed from V and 4 bases from J, the gap between germline ends came to 5 bases. The CDR3 is made up of 13 amino acids. In germline, CDR1 is MDHEN, CDR2 SYDVKM. The CDR3 is CASSLSGGNTIYF. The DNA for the CDR3 is TGTGCCAGCAGTTTATCCGGGGGAAACACCATATATTTT. Variable domain in full (rest from reference TRBV28 and TRBJ1-3): DVKVTQSSRYLVKRTGEKVFLECVQDMDHENMFWYRQDPGLGLRLIYFSYDVKMKEKGDIPEGYSVSREKKERFSLILESASTNQTSMYLCASSLSGGNTIYFGEGSWLTVV.

This clone was picked up a small number of times. J is TRBJ1-6 and V is TRBV28; D unclear. This CDR3 spans 12 amino acids. Germline loops: CDR1 MDHEN, CDR2 SYDVKM. V lost 8 bases and J lost 18, with 20 bases in between. The CDR3 coding sequence is TGTGCCAGCTCCCCCTGGGAGGGAGACCCCCACTTT. This sequence encodes CASSPWEGDPHF.

The gene calls are TRBV5-1 and TRBJ1-2; tentatively, D is TRBD1 (5 bases). The V end was cut by 0 bases, the J end by 8 bases, with 14 bases between. In germline, CDR1 is SGHRS, CDR2 YFSETQ. The CDR3 covers 14 residues. CDR3 DNA sequence: TGCGCCAGCAGCTTGGATGGCGGGGCATCCGGCTACACCTTC. Translated: CASSLDGGASGYTF.

The chain combines TRBV11-2 with TRBJ2-6, with TRBD2 as a possible D gene (7 bases). V lost 4 bases to trimming and J lost 2 bases, with 21 bases between them. Germline CDR1 and CDR2: SGHAT and FQNNGV. This CDR3 is built from 19 residues. CDR3: CASSSLSVGGAPGANVLTF. CDR3 bases: TGTGCCAGCAGCTCCCTGAGTGTGGGGGGGGCGCCTGGGGCCAACGTCCTGACTTTC. The variable domain in full, with the rest retrieved from reference TRBV11-2 and TRBJ2-6, is EAGVAQSPRYKIIEKRQSVAFWCNPISGHATLYWYQQILGQGPKLLIQFQNNGVVDDSQLPKDRFSAERLKGVDSTLKIQPAKLEDSAVYLCASSSLSVGGAPGANVLTFGAGSRLTVL.

This clone was seen only a few times. The CDR3 DNA follows: TGTGCCAGCAGCACCGGGACCCTGAACACTGAAGCTTTCTTT. The encoded protein is CASSTGTLNTEAFF. The V call is TRBV21-1, the J call TRBJ1-1. TRBV21-1 is marked as a pseudogene. CDR3 length: 14 amino acids.

The rearrangement uses TRBV5-1 and TRBJ1-1; D is uncertain. V lost 3 bases and J lost 1, with 7 bases in between. The CDR3 has 13 residues. Germline V gene sequence: CDR1 SGHRS, CDR2 YFSETQ. CDR3: CASSSTGNTEAFF. In nucleotides, the CDR3 is TGCGCCAGCAGCTCGACTGGGAACACTGAAGCTTTCTTT.

The V gene is TRBV6-6, the J gene TRBJ2-2; D gene ambiguous. The CDR3 consists of 12 residues. Trimming took 4 bases from V and 6 from J, leaving 6 bases between them. Germline V gene sequence: CDR1 MNHNY, CDR2 SVGAGI (reference sequence). Written as DNA, the CDR3 is TGTGCCAGCAGTTCTTCACCCGGGGAGCTGTTTTTT. It translates to CASSSSPGELFF.

This clone was recorded once. This rearrangement joins TRBV5-1 to TRBJ1-1; D gene uncertain. Germline V lookup: CDR1 SGHRS, CDR2 YFSETQ. The CDR3 is made up of 14 amino acids. V lost 1 base and J 0 bases, leaving 7 bases between the germline ends. Here the CDR3 reads CASSLFDMNTEAFF. The CDR3 nucleotides read TGCGCCAGCAGCTTGTTCGACATGAACACTGAAGCTTTCTTT.

The J gene is TRBJ2-1, the V gene TRBV7-2; D may match TRBD1 or TRBD2 (6 bases each). Deletions cut 5 bases from V and 7 bases from J, with 18 bases between. CDR3 size: 15 residues. CDR1 and CDR2 from the germline V gene are SGHTA and FQGNSA. The DNA of the CDR3 is TGTGCCAGCAGCCCGTGGGGGGCGGCCGGTAATGAGCAGTTCTTC. Translation gives CASSPWGAAGNEQFF.

The chain uses TRBV18 and TRBJ2-7; D unresolved. Trimming removed 5 bases at V and 6 bases at J, with 14 bases between. The length of the CDR3 is 13 residues. Germline assignment: CDR1 KGHSH and CDR2 LQKENI. The chain's CDR3 is CASSSESKGEQYF. As DNA, the CDR3 is TGTGCCAGCTCATCCGAGAGTAAAGGCGAGCAGTACTTC.

The V gene is TRBV5-4, the J gene TRBJ2-3; 7 bases map to TRBD1. J was trimmed by 2 bases and V by 4 bases; bases with no gene match: 7. Germline V CDR1 and CDR2: SGHNT, YYREEE (reference sequence). The CDR3 consists of 15 residues. The CDR3 coding sequence is TGTGCCAGCAGCATGGACAGGTTATCCACAGATACGCAGTATTTT. Protein: CASSMDRLSTDTQYF.

The V gene is TRBV7-6, the J gene TRBJ2-2, with a possible D match to TRBD2 (6 bases). The germline V and J ends were trimmed by 8 bases and 4 bases, with 14 bases remaining between them. CDR1 is SGHVS and CDR2 is FNYEAQ in the germline V gene. The CDR3 covers 14 residues. The CDR3 DNA reads as TGTGCCAGCGCCACTAGCTCCCTCACCGGGGAGCTGTTTTTT. Its protein is CASATSSLTGELFF.

V gene TRBV5-4 combines with J gene TRBJ2-1; D is ambiguous. The CDR3 consists of 12 residues. Germline CDR1 SGHNT, CDR2 YYREEE (reference sequence). V lost 0 bases and J lost 5, with 3 bases in between. Here the CDR3 reads CASSLGNNEQFF. The CDR3, as DNA: TGTGCCAGCAGCTTGGGGAACAATGAGCAGTTCTTC.

This chain links TRBV9 with TRBJ1-2, with D perhaps TRBD1 (6 bases). The CDR3 has 15 residues. Germline V CDR1 and CDR2: SGDLS, YYNGEE. Trimming pared 0 bases from V and 2 bases from J, leaving 11 bases between. CDR3 nucleotide sequence: TGTGCCAGCAGCGTAGCTGGGGGGCCAAACTATGGCTACACCTTC. It yields the protein CASSVAGGPNYGYTF.

This chain joins TRBV6-1 and TRBJ1-4, with D maybe TRBD1 (6 bases). The V end lost 6 bases, the J end lost 8 bases, and 16 bases lay between the germline ends. This CDR3 spans 14 amino acids. Germline V gene sequence: CDR1 MNHNS, CDR2 SASEGT. This chain's CDR3 is CASRGGPILEKLFF. CDR3 nucleotide sequence: TGTGCCAGCAGGGGGGGCCCAATCCTAGAAAAACTGTTTTTT.

As regards this clone: One end of the junction does not line up with germline, which may come from a read error. The chain has TRBV20-1 and TRBJ1-1; D uncertain. Germline lookup yields CDR1 DFQATT and CDR2 SNEGSKA (reference sequence). This CDR3 has 8 amino acids. CDR3 bases: TGCAGTGCTTATCCTTACGAATTT. Protein sequence: CSAYPYEF.

The chain employs TRBV6-1 and TRBJ2-2, with D possibly being TRBD2 (7 bases). V was pared by 8 bases and J by 3 bases, with 16 bases between. The CDR3 has 15 residues. Germline V CDR1 and CDR2: MNHNS, SASEGT. CDR3 DNA: TGTGCCAGCGGGGGCCCTAGCGGCGACACCGGGGAGCTGTTTTTT. Translated: CASGGPSGDTGELFF.

The chain has TRBV5-1 and TRBJ2-2; TRBD2 matches at 9 bases. The CDR3 consists of 18 residues. V trimming: 0 bases; J trimming: 2 bases; junction bases outside the gene matches: 8. Germline V gives CDR1 SGHRS, CDR2 YFSETQ. CDR3 sequence: CASSLGVRLAVNTGELFF. Here the CDR3 DNA reads TGCGCCAGCAGCTTGGGGGTGCGACTAGCGGTAAACACCGGGGAGCTGTTTTTT.

The CDR3 loop reads CASKGKSNQPQHF. In DNA form, the CDR3 reads TGTGCCAGCAAGGGGAAGAGCAATCAGCCCCAGCATTTT. This chain joins TRBV2 and TRBJ1-5; D is perhaps TRBD1 (5 bases). The CDR3 contains 13 residues. V gave up 7 bases and J gave up 1 base, with 8 bases separating them. In germline, CDR1 is SNHLY, CDR2 FYNNEI.

This sequence joins TRBV9 and TRBJ2-5, with 9 bases matching TRBD2. The CDR3 contains 16 residues. V shed 0 bases and J 2 bases; nucleotides not matched to a gene: 5. Germline V gene lookup returns CDR1 SGDLS and CDR2 YYNGEE. The CDR3: CASSVGSGGSQETQYF. The CDR3 region has the DNA TGTGCCAGCAGCGTAGGTAGCGGGGGCAGTCAAGAGACCCAGTACTTC.

In this sample, this clone turned up once. The gene calls are TRBV7-9 and TRBJ2-1; D remains unclear. The CDR3 totals 11 residues. Germline V CDR1 and CDR2: SEHNR, FQNEAQ (reference sequence). Trimming took 5 bases from V and 8 from J, leaving 7 bases between them. Here the CDR3 DNA reads TGTGCCAGCAGCCCGTCTCATGAGCAGTTCTTC. Amino acids: CASSPSHEQFF.

V and J are TRBV7-2 and TRBJ1-1, with unresolved D. From germline, CDR1 is SGHTA and CDR2 FQGNSA. V was trimmed by 3 bases and J by 1 base, leaving 9 bases between them. The CDR3 runs 14 residues. CDR3 in amino acids: CASSLAGPNTEAFF. The CDR3 DNA reads TGTGCCAGCAGCTTGGCGGGCCCGAACACTGAAGCTTTCTTT.

This clone has only a few counts. The rearrangement uses TRBV7-3 and TRBJ1-4, with 9 bases identical to TRBD1. This CDR3 contains 17 residues. CDR1 is SGHTA, CDR2 FQGTGA, per germline. Germline trimming cut 5 bases from V and 8 bases from J; bases unmatched to any gene: 15. CDR3 region: CASSPKLVGQGYEKLFF. The CDR3 DNA sequence: TGTGCCAGCAGCCCAAAACTTGTCGGACAGGGGTACGAAAAACTGTTTTTT.

V is TRBV5-1 and J is TRBJ1-2; D is possibly TRBD1 (6 bases). The CDR3 contains 17 residues. Trimming took 4 bases from V and 1 from J, leaving 20 bases between them. Germline CDR1 SGHRS, CDR2 YFSETQ. Here the CDR3 DNA reads TGCGCCAGCAGCCAGCAGACAGGACGAGTTGGTAACTATGGCTACACCTTC. It codes for CASSQQTGRVGNYGYTF. Full variable domain (remainder filled in from reference TRBV5-1 and TRBJ1-2): KAGVTQTPRYLIKTRGQQVTLSCSPISGHRSVSWYQQTPGQGLQFLFEYFSETQRNKGNFPGRFSGRQFSNSRSEMNVSTLELGDSALYLCASSQQTGRVGNYGYTFGSGTRLTVV.

V gene TRBV7-9 combines with J gene TRBJ1-4; D gene unclear. The V gene's germline CDR1 is SEHNR and CDR2 FQNEAQ (reference sequence). The length of the CDR3 is 15 residues. V was clipped by 4 bases and J by 3 bases, with 12 bases between them. CDR3 amino acids: CASSSGGVANEKLFF. In DNA form, the CDR3 reads TGTGCCAGCAGCTCAGGCGGAGTGGCTAATGAAAAACTGTTTTTT.

This chain connects TRBV14 to TRBJ1-1, with D possibly matching TRBD1 (5 bases). CDR1 is SGHDN and CDR2 is FVKESK in the germline V gene. V dropped 5 bases and J dropped 2 bases, with 12 bases sitting between them. CDR3 length: 14 residues. The CDR3 spells CASSSPGTNTEAFF. CDR3 DNA sequence: TGTGCCAGCAGCTCCCCCGGGACCAACACTGAAGCTTTCTTT.

The chain links TRBV7-2 to TRBJ1-5, with D perhaps matching TRBD1 (5 bases). Germline CDR1 SGHTA, CDR2 FQGNSA. The CDR3 loop spans 15 amino acids. Trimming left V 2 bases short and J 0 bases short, with 8 bases between. In nucleotides, the CDR3 is TGTGCCAGCAGCTTAAAGACAGCTAGCAATCAGCCCCAGCATTTT. Translated, it gives CASSLKTASNQPQHF.

The chain has TRBV27 and TRBJ1-2; TRBD1 is a possible D gene (5 bases). Germline-derived CDR1 and CDR2 are MNHEY and SMNVEV (reference sequence). Trimming took off 5 bases at V and 4 bases at J, with 14 bases between the two ends. This CDR3 contains 14 residues. In DNA form, the CDR3 reads TGTGCCAGCAGTCTAGCGGGGCGGGGCTATGGCTACACCTTC. It yields the protein CASSLAGRGYGYTF.

The V call is TRBV4-1, the J call TRBJ2-3, with D unclear. The germline V gene encodes CDR1 MGHRA and CDR2 YSYEKL. This CDR3 contains 13 residues. The V end lost 0 bases, the J end lost 5 bases, and 6 bases lay between the germline ends. The DNA of the CDR3 is TGCGCCAGCAGCCAAGAATGGGGAGATACGCAGTATTTT. This encodes CASSQEWGDTQYF.